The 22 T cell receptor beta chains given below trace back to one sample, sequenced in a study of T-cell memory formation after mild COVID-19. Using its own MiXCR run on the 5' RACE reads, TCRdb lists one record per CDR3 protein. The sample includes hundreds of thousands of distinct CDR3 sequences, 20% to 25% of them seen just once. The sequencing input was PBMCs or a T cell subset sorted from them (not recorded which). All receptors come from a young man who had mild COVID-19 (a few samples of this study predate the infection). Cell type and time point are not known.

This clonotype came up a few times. The CDR3 sequence: CSATGLGQVGSQYF. The CDR3 nucleotides are TGCAGTGCCACAGGATTGGGACAGGTCGGGTCCCAGTACTTC. The V call is TRBV20-1, the J call TRBJ2-5; 8 bases map to TRBD1. The CDR3 has 14 amino acids. V was clipped by 6 bases and J by 9 bases; unmatched bases: 15. CDR1 DFQATT and CDR2 SNEGSKA come from the germline V gene (reference sequence).

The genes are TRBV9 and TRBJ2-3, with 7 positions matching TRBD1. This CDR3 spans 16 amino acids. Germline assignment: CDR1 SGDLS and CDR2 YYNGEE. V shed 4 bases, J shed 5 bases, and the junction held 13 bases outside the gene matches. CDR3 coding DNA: TGTGCCAGCAGCCTCCGACAGGGCCAAATGAAAGATACGCAGTATTTT. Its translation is CASSLRQGQMKDTQYF.

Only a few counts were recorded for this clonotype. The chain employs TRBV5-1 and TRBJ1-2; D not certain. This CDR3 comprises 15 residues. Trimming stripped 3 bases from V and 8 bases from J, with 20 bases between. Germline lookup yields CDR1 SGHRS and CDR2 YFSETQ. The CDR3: CASSSTPNPSYGYTF. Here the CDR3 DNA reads TGCGCCAGCAGCTCAACCCCTAACCCATCGTACGGCTACACCTTC.

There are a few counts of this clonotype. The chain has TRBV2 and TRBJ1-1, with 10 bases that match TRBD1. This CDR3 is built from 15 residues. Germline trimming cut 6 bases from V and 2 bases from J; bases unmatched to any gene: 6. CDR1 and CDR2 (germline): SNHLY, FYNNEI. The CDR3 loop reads CASSRDRGENTEAFF. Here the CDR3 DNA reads TGTGCCAGCAGCCGGGACAGGGGCGAAAACACTGAAGCTTTCTTT.

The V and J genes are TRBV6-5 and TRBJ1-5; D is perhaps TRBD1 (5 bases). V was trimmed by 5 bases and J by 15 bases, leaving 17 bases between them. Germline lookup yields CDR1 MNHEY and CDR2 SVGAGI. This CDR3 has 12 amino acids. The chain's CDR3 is CASSNGRGRRHF. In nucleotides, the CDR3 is TGTGCCAGCAGTAACGGCCGGGGACGGCGGCATTTT.

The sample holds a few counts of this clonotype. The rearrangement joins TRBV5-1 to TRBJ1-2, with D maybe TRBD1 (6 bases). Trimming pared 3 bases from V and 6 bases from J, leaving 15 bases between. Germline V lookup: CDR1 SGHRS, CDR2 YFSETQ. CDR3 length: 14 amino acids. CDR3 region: CASSSRTVGDGYTF. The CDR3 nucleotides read TGCGCCAGCAGCTCGAGGACAGTAGGGGATGGCTACACCTTC.

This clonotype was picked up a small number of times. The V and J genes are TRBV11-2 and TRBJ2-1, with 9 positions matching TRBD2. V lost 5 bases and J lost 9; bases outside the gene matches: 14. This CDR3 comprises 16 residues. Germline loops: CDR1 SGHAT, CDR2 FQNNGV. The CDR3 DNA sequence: TGTGCCAGCAGCACCCAGCGCTTAGCGGGGGAGGCTGAGCAGTTCTTC. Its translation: CASSTQRLAGEAEQFF.

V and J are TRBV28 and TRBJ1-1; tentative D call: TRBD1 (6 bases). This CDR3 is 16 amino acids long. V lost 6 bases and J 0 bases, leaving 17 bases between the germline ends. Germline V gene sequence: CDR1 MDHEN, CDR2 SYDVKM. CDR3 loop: CASSDPLGQLNTEAFF. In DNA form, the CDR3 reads TGTGCCAGCAGCGATCCCCTAGGACAGCTGAACACTGAAGCTTTCTTT.

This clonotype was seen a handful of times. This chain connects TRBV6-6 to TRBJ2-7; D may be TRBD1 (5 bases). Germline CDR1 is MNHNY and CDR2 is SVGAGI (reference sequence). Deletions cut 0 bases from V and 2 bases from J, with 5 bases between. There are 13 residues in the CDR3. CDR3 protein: CASSYSDTYEQYV. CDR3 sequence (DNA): TGTGCCAGCAGTTACTCGGACACCTACGAGCAGTACGTC.

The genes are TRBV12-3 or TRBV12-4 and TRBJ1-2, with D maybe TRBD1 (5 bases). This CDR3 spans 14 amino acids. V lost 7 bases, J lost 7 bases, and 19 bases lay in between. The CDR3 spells CASNRGGGGGGYTF. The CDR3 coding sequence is TGTGCCAGCAATCGAGGTGGGGGAGGAGGTGGCTACACCTTC.

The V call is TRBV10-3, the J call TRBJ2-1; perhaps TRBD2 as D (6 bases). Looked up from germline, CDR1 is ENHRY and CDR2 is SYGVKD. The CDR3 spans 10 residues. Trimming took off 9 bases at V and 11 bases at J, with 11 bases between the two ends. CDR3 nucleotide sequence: TGTGCCATGGGAGCGGGTAAGCAGTTCTTC. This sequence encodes CAMGAGKQFF.

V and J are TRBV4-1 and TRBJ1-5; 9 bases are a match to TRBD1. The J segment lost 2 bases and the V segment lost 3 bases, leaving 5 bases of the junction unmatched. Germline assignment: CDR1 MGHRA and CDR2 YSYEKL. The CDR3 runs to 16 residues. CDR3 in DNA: TGCGCCAGCAGCCAGGGACAGGGCGTTGGCAATCAGCCCCAGCATTTT. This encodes CASSQGQGVGNQPQHF.

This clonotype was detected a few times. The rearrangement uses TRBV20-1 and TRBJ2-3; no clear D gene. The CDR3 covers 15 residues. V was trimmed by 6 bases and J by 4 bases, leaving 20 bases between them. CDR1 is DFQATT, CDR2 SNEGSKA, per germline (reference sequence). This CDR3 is CSAATAWTMADTQYF. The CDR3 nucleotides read TGCAGTGCCGCCACCGCCTGGACGATGGCAGATACGCAGTATTTT.

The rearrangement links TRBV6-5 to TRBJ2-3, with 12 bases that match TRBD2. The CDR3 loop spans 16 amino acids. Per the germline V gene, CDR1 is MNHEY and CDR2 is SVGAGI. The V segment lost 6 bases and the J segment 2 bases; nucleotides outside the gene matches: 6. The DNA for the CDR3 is TGTGCCAGCAGCGAACTAGCGGGGGGAAACACAGATACGCAGTATTTT. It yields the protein CASSELAGGNTDTQYF.

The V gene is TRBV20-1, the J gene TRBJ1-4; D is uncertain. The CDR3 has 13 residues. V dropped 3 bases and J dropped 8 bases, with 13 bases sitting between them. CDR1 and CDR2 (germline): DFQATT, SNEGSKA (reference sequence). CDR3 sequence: CSARSIGGEKLFF. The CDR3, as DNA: TGCAGTGCTAGGTCGATAGGCGGAGAAAAACTGTTTTTT.

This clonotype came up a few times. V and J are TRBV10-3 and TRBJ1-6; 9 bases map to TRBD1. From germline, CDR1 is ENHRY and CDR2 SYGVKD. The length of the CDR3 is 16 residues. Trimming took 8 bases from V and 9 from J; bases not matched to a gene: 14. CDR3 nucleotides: TGTGCCATCGCTCAACGGACAGGGGAGGCGGGTTCACCCCTCCACTTT. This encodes CAIAQRTGEAGSPLHF.

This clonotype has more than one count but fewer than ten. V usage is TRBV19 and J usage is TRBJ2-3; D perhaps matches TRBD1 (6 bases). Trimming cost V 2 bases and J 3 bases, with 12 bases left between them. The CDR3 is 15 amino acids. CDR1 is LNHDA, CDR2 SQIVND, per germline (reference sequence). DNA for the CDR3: TGTGCCAGTAGTATAAGGCAGGGGTTGACAGATACGCAGTATTTT. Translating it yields CASSIRQGLTDTQYF.

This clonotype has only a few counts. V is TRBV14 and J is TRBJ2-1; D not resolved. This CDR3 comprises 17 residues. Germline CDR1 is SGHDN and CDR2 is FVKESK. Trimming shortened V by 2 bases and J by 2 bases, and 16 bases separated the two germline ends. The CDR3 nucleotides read TGTGCCAGCAGCCAACCCTTTGGTGGGCAGGCCTACAATGAGCAGTTCTTC. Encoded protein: CASSQPFGGQAYNEQFF.

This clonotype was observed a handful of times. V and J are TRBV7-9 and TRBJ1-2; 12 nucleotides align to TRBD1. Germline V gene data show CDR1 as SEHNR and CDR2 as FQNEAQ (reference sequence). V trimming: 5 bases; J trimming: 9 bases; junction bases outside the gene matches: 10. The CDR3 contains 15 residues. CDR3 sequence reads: CASSGPGQGARRYTF. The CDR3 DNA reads TGTGCCAGCAGCGGACCGGGACAGGGGGCGCGTCGCTACACCTTC.

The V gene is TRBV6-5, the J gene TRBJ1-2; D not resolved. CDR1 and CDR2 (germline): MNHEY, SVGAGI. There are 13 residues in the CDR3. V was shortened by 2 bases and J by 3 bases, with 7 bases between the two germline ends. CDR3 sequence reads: CASSYNRYYGYTF. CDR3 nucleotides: TGTGCCAGCAGTTACAACCGCTACTATGGCTACACCTTC.

CDR3 nucleotide sequence: TGTGCCATAGGACAGAGCTCCTACGAGCAGTACTTC. It encodes CAIGQSSYEQYF. The chain combines TRBV10-3 with TRBJ2-7, with D possibly being TRBD1 (6 bases). CDR1 and CDR2 from the germline V gene are ENHRY and SYGVKD. This CDR3 is 12 amino acids long. Trimming shortened V by 9 bases and J by 0 bases, and 9 bases separated the two germline ends.

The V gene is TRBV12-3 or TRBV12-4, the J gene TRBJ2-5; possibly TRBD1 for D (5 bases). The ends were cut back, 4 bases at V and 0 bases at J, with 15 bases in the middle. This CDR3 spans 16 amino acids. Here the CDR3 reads CASSSVGQMYQETQYF. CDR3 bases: TGTGCCAGCAGTTCAGTAGGACAAATGTACCAAGAGACCCAGTACTTC.